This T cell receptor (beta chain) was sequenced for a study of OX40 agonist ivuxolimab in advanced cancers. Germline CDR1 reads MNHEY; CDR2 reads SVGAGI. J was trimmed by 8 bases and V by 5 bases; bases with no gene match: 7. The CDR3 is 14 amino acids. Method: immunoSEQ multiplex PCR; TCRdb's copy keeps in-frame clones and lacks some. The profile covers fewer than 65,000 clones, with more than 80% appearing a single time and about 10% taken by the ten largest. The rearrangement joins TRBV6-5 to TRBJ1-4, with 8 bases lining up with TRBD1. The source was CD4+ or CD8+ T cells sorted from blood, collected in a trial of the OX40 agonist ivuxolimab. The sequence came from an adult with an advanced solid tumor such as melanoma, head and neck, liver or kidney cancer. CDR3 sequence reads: CASSRGQGWEKLFF. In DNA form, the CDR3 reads TGTGCCAGCAGTCGCGGACAGGGATGGGAAAAACTGTTTTTT.